The 28 T cell receptor beta chains presented below share a single source sample, sequenced in a study of T-cell reconstitution after alpha-beta-depleted transplantation in children. This sample's TCRbeta library carried unique molecular identifier barcodes. TCRdb used MiXCR to reprocess the PCR reads, holding one entry per CDR3 protein. The sample lists almost 500,000 distinct CDR3 sequences; around 12% were seen once. The material sequenced was PBMCs from the stem cell graft donor, taken from the stem cell graft. The receptors derive from a human donor who donated a stem cell graft to a child with combined immunodeficiency.

The rearrangement joins TRBV7-9 to TRBJ2-7; D unresolved. CDR3 length equals 15 residues. Germline CDR1 is SEHNR and CDR2 is FQNEAQ (reference sequence). Trimming left V 5 bases short and J 2 bases short, with 16 bases between. The CDR3 is CASSGPWHDPYEQYF. The CDR3 nucleotides read TGTGCCAGCAGCGGCCCGTGGCATGATCCCTACGAGCAGTACTTC.

Only a few counts were recorded for this clonotype. The genes are TRBV20-1 and TRBJ2-5; weak D call: TRBD1 (5 bases). The CDR3 length is 17 residues. In germline, CDR1 is DFQATT, CDR2 SNEGSKA (reference sequence). The V and J ends lost 3 bases and 4 bases respectively, with 24 bases between them. The CDR3 spells CSARRDHTGHVGETQYF. The DNA of the CDR3 is TGCAGTGCTAGGCGAGACCATACCGGACACGTCGGAGAGACCCAGTACTTC.

The chain carries TRBV27 and TRBJ2-1; D gene uncertain. CDR3 length: 14 residues. Deletions cut 5 bases from V and 8 bases from J, with 16 bases between. Germline assignment: CDR1 MNHEY and CDR2 SMNVEV (reference sequence). The CDR3 DNA is TGTGCCAGCAGTCCTATCATGAGGTACTATGAGCAGTTCTTC. Amino acids: CASSPIMRYYEQFF.

This clonotype was counted ten times or more. This CDR3 reads CSASNLGYGYTF. The DNA for the CDR3 is TGCAGTGCTAGCAACCTGGGCTATGGCTACACCTTC. V is TRBV20-1 and J is TRBJ1-2, with D hard to call. The germline CDR1 and CDR2 sequences are DFQATT and SNEGSKA (reference sequence). Trimming stripped 3 bases from V and 4 bases from J, with 9 bases between. This CDR3 has 12 amino acids.

V usage is TRBV9 and J usage is TRBJ2-7; 10 nucleotides line up with TRBD2. Per germline, CDR1 SGDLS and CDR2 YYNGEE. After removal of 4 bases from V and 7 bases from J, the junction contained 11 bases not matched to a gene. This CDR3 region has 15 residues. The CDR3 loop is CASSPTGTSDREQYF. The CDR3 DNA is TGTGCCAGCAGCCCCACCGGGACTAGCGATAGGGAGCAGTACTTC.

The sample holds a few counts of this clonotype. The chain uses TRBV7-9 and TRBJ2-7; D is uncertain. The CDR3 runs 13 residues. Germline CDR1 and CDR2: SEHNR and FQNEAQ (reference sequence). Trimming took off 1 base at V and 4 bases at J, with 8 bases between the two ends. CDR3 sequence reads: CASSLEGNYEQYF. The CDR3 DNA follows: TGTGCCAGCAGCTTAGAAGGAAATTACGAGCAGTACTTC.

In this sample, this clonotype turned up many times. V usage is TRBV6-4 and J usage is TRBJ2-3; D uncertain. The CDR3 extends over 13 amino acids. The germline CDR1 and CDR2 sequences are MRHNA and SNTAGT. V was clipped by 3 bases and J by 0 bases, with 4 bases between them. This chain's CDR3 is CASSEGSTDTQYF. The CDR3 DNA sequence: TGTGCCAGCAGTGAAGGTAGCACAGATACGCAGTATTTT.

This clonotype came up many times. J is TRBJ2-1 and V is TRBV4-1; perhaps TRBD1 as D (6 bases). CDR1 is MGHRA, CDR2 YSYEKL, per germline. This CDR3 spans 17 amino acids. V lost 1 base and J 1 base, leaving 14 bases between the germline ends. In DNA, the CDR3 is TGCGCCAGCAGCCAAGGATTGTGGGGGCGTTCCTACAATGAGCAGTTCTTC. It specifies CASSQGLWGRSYNEQFF.

The rearrangement links TRBV4-2 to TRBJ2-5, with 11 bases that match TRBD2. CDR1 is LGHNA and CDR2 is YNFKEQ in the germline V gene. This CDR3 has 16 residues. V shed 5 bases and J 4 bases; nucleotides not matched to a gene: 9. The CDR3 here is CASSVPSGRLPETQYF. In DNA form, the CDR3 reads TGTGCCAGCAGCGTACCTAGCGGGAGGCTTCCAGAGACCCAGTACTTC.

The V gene is TRBV7-2, the J gene TRBJ2-5; unclear D gene. This CDR3 region has 14 residues. V was pared by 5 bases and J by 1 base, with 11 bases between. The germline gives CDR1 SGHTA, CDR2 FQGNSA. CDR3 in DNA: TGTGCCAGCAGCGGGCTGGTGTTCCAAGAGACCCAGTACTTC. Amino acids: CASSGLVFQETQYF.

This clonotype was seen a handful of times. The genes are TRBV13 and TRBJ2-7; 7 nucleotides match TRBD1. The length of the CDR3 is 15 residues. With V trimmed by 4 bases and J by 3 bases, 9 bases remained unmatched. Germline CDR1 PRHDT, CDR2 FYEKMQ (reference sequence). The CDR3 region has the DNA TGTGCCAGCAGCTCCGCCGGGACAGTGGACTACGAGCAGTACTTC. Translated, it gives CASSSAGTVDYEQYF.

The sample holds a few counts of this clonotype. The genes are TRBV27 and TRBJ2-5, with 8 bases identical to TRBD2. The CDR3 runs to 15 residues. Germline CDR1 reads MNHEY; CDR2 reads SMNVEV (reference sequence). After removal of 3 bases from V and 5 bases from J, the junction contained 8 bases not matched to a gene. CDR3 in DNA: TGTGCCAGCAGTTTGGTTCTAGCGGGTCCGGAGACCCAGTACTTC. This codes for CASSLVLAGPETQYF.

Ten or more counts support this clonotype. V usage is TRBV10-3 and J usage is TRBJ2-7, with a weak D call TRBD1 (5 bases). Between the trimmed V and J ends, which lost 2 bases and 3 bases, there was a span of 11 bases. In germline, CDR1 is ENHRY, CDR2 SYGVKD. This CDR3 region has 14 residues. CDR3 sequence: CAISERQGFYEQYF. Here the CDR3 DNA reads TGTGCCATCAGTGAGAGGCAGGGCTTCTACGAGCAGTACTTC.

This clonotype was recorded a few times. V and J are TRBV12-3 or TRBV12-4 and TRBJ2-3; no clear D. Between the trimmed V and J ends, which lost 5 bases and 5 bases, there was a span of 5 bases. The CDR3 sequence is 11 residues long. CDR3 in amino acids: CASSNGDTQYF. CDR3 DNA sequence: TGTGCCAGCAGTAATGGAGATACGCAGTATTTT.

There are many counts of this clonotype. The chain carries TRBV24-1 and TRBJ2-7; 13 bases are a match to TRBD2. The CDR3 has 19 residues. In germline, CDR1 is KGHDR, CDR2 SFDVKD. J gave up 8 bases and V 12 bases, and 27 bases lay outside the gene matches. The CDR3, as DNA: TGTGCCCCCTCGGGGATCCAAAGGGTCGGACTAGCGGGAGTTTGGAAGCAGTACTTC. This encodes CAPSGIQRVGLAGVWKQYF.

This clonotype was seen at least ten times. The chain joins TRBV20-1 to TRBJ2-7, with D perhaps TRBD1 (5 bases). Germline V gene sequence: CDR1 DFQATT, CDR2 SNEGSKA (reference sequence). Deletions cut 0 bases from V and 0 bases from J, with 12 bases between. The CDR3 contains 15 residues. The CDR3 region is CSARDRQRISYEQYF. The CDR3 DNA reads TGCAGTGCTAGAGATCGACAGCGAATCTCCTACGAGCAGTACTTC.

This clonotype was found many times. The chain carries TRBV15 and TRBJ2-1, with 9 bases that match TRBD1. The CDR3 extends over 14 amino acids. Germline V gene data show CDR1 as LNHNV and CDR2 as YYDKDF (reference sequence). The trim removed 4 bases at V and 4 bases at J, leaving 2 bases unmatched. The CDR3: CATSTGTGYNEQFF. The CDR3, as DNA: TGTGCCACCAGCACCGGGACAGGGTACAATGAGCAGTTCTTC.

This clonotype was seen a handful of times. The chain employs TRBV6-2 or TRBV6-3 and TRBJ2-1, with TRBD2 matching 12 bases. The CDR3 consists of 18 residues. V was clipped by 8 bases and J by 0 bases; unmatched bases: 11. CDR1 MNHEY and CDR2 SVGEGT come from the germline V gene. CDR3 bases: TGTGCCAGCGGTTCTAGCGGGAGGGCCGGTAGCTCCTACAATGAGCAGTTCTTC. Its translation: CASGSSGRAGSSYNEQFF.

This clonotype showed up just a few times. The rearrangement joins TRBV5-1 to TRBJ2-5, with 7 bases that match TRBD2. Trimming at V came to 4 bases and at J to 4 bases, leaving 13 bases not matched to a gene. Germline CDR1 and CDR2: SGHRS and YFSETQ. The CDR3 extends over 16 amino acids. CDR3 nucleotide sequence: TGCGCCAGCAGCCCTCGGGGGGACGCCGAGGGAGAGACCCAGTACTTC. Its protein product is CASSPRGDAEGETQYF.

The chain joins TRBV6-1 to TRBJ2-2; D not certain. Germline V gives CDR1 MNHNS, CDR2 SASEGT. This CDR3 spans 14 amino acids. V lost 6 bases and J lost 2, with 10 bases in between. The CDR3 DNA follows: TGTGCCAGCAGCCAAGACCTAAACACCGGGGAGCTGTTTTTT. Its translation is CASSQDLNTGELFF.

The V gene is TRBV5-5, the J gene TRBJ2-1; 11 bases match TRBD2. Germline CDR1 and CDR2: SGHKS and YYEKEE (reference sequence). The CDR3 is 14 amino acids. Trimming removed 4 bases from V and 8 bases from J; junction bases left unmatched: 5. The CDR3 here is CASSDSGGGDEQFF. CDR3 bases: TGTGCCAGCAGCGATAGCGGGGGGGGGGATGAGCAGTTCTTC.

This clonotype was counted a few times. The chain has TRBV27 and TRBJ2-1, with 14 bases that match TRBD2. Germline V gene data show CDR1 as MNHEY and CDR2 as SMNVEV (reference sequence). CDR3 length equals 18 residues. Trimming at V came to 9 bases and at J to 4 bases, leaving 14 bases not matched to a gene. The CDR3 is CASASRLAGGGSYNEQFF. CDR3 sequence (DNA): TGTGCCAGTGCCAGTAGACTAGCGGGAGGGGGGTCTTACAATGAGCAGTTCTTC.

The genes are TRBV13 and TRBJ2-1; D possibly corresponds to TRBD1 (6 bases). V lost 4 bases and J 1 base, leaving 14 bases between the germline ends. Germline CDR1 and CDR2: PRHDT and FYEKMQ (reference sequence). The CDR3 totals 16 residues. Written as DNA, the CDR3 is TGTGCCAGCAGCTCGGGACACCTCCGATCCTACAATGAGCAGTTCTTC. Translated: CASSSGHLRSYNEQFF.

This clonotype was counted a few times. The rearrangement joins TRBV27 to TRBJ2-3; TRBD2 agrees at 10 bases. Germline-derived CDR1 and CDR2 are MNHEY and SMNVEV (reference sequence). The CDR3 spans 16 residues. V shed 4 bases and J 2 bases; nucleotides not matched to a gene: 6. The CDR3 nucleotides read TGTGCCAGCAGTTCCTGGCTAGCGGGGGACACAGATACGCAGTATTTT. It is translated as CASSSWLAGDTDTQYF.

This chain links TRBV7-3 with TRBJ2-5; tentatively, D is TRBD1 (6 bases). V was clipped by 2 bases and J by 3 bases, with 13 bases between them. Looked up from germline, CDR1 is SGHTA and CDR2 is FQGTGA. This CDR3 comprises 15 residues. In DNA, the CDR3 is TGTGCCAGCAGCTTATTCGGGGCAGGGGAAGAGACCCAGTACTTC. Translation gives CASSLFGAGEETQYF. Combining the CDR3 with reference TRBV7-3 and TRBJ2-5 gives the whole variable domain GAGVSQTPSNKVTEKGKYVELRCDPISGHTALYWYRQSLGQGPEFLIYFQGTGAADDSGLPNDRFFAVRPEGSVSTLKIQRTERGDSAVYLCASSLFGAGEETQYFGPGTRLLVL.

The genes are TRBV6-1 and TRBJ2-5, with TRBD1 identical over 7 bases. J lost 5 bases, V lost 6 bases, and 12 bases had no gene match. This CDR3 is 15 amino acids long. CDR1 and CDR2 (germline): MNHNS, SASEGT. The CDR3 DNA is TGTGCCAGCAGGGACCTAAACAGGGGACAGGAGACCCAGTACTTC. Residues: CASRDLNRGQETQYF.

This clonotype was detected a few times. V gene TRBV7-9 combines with J gene TRBJ2-7; D is possibly TRBD1 (6 bases). Trimming removed 5 bases at V and 3 bases at J, with 14 bases between. This CDR3 is 14 amino acids long. Germline V gene sequence: CDR1 SEHNR, CDR2 FQNEAQ (reference sequence). This CDR3 reads CASSPLLTGYEQYF. The CDR3 bases are TGTGCCAGCAGCCCACTATTGACAGGCTACGAGCAGTACTTC.

The chain recombines TRBV27 with TRBJ2-1, with 10 bases lining up with TRBD2. V lost 5 bases and J lost 6; bases outside the gene matches: 10. There are 16 residues in the CDR3. CDR1 is MNHEY and CDR2 is SMNVEV in the germline V gene (reference sequence). The CDR3 sequence is CASSPSGTSATNEQFF. The CDR3 DNA reads as TGTGCCAGCAGTCCCTCCGGGACTAGCGCGACCAATGAGCAGTTCTTC.